The 21 T cell receptor beta chains below all came from one sample that was sequenced in a study of T cells and Merkel cell carcinoma outcomes. Profiled with immunoSEQ multiplex PCR; TCRdb holds only in-frame clones, not every one. Among about 15,000 clones listed, over 80% were seen once. Sequencing was carried out using tumor tissue from Merkel cell carcinoma. These receptors all stem from a human donor with Merkel cell carcinoma.

The chain carries TRBV13 and TRBJ1-5; D may be TRBD1 (6 bases). V lost 6 bases to trimming and J lost 2 bases, with 11 bases between them. The length of the CDR3 is 14 residues. The V gene's germline CDR1 is PRHDT and CDR2 FYEKMQ (reference sequence). The CDR3 nucleotides are TGTGCCAGCAGTAAGGGACAAGGCAATCAGCCCCAGCATTTT. Its protein is CASSKGQGNQPQHF. The complete variable domain, with remaining parts taken from reference TRBV13 and TRBJ1-5, reads AAGVIQSPRHLIKEKRETATLKCYPIPRHDTVYWYQQGPGQDPQFLISFYEKMQSDKGSIPDRFSAQQFSDYHSELNMSSLELGDSALYFCASSKGQGNQPQHFGDGTRLSIL.

The chain is built from TRBV5-1 and TRBJ2-7; the D gene could be TRBD1 or TRBD2 (5 bases each). The ends were cut back, 0 bases at V and 3 bases at J, with 19 bases in the middle. CDR1 is SGHRS and CDR2 is YFSETQ in the germline V gene. The CDR3 has 17 amino acids. Here the CDR3 DNA reads TGCGCCAGCAGCTTGGGGGGCGGGCAGGGTGCCGACTACGAGCAGTACTTC. It specifies CASSLGGGQGADYEQYF.

V usage is TRBV19 and J usage is TRBJ1-1; 9 bases map to TRBD1. Germline lookup yields CDR1 LNHDA and CDR2 SQIVND (reference sequence). V lost 6 bases, J lost 11 bases, and 7 bases stayed unmatched. The CDR3 runs to 12 residues. CDR3 DNA: TGTGCCAGTAGGGGACAGGGAAGAGAGGCTTTCTTT. Amino acid sequence: CASRGQGREAFF.

This chain connects TRBV11-2 to TRBJ2-3; a possible D gene is TRBD1 (5 bases). Looked up from germline, CDR1 is SGHAT and CDR2 is FQNNGV. This CDR3 is 14 amino acids long. The V end lost 5 bases, the J end lost 2 bases, and 11 bases lay between the germline ends. CDR3 in amino acids: CASSHLGVTDTQYF. In DNA form, the CDR3 reads TGTGCCAGCAGCCACCTAGGGGTCACAGATACGCAGTATTTT.

This rearrangement joins TRBV23-1 to TRBJ2-7; 8 positions match TRBD1. TRBV23-1 is an open reading frame whose function is uncertain. V trimming: 2 bases; J trimming: 3 bases; junction bases outside the gene matches: 12. The CDR3 has 17 residues. The CDR3: CASSQAGVRTGNYEQYF. Written as DNA, the CDR3 is TGCGCCAGCAGTCAAGCCGGGGTGAGGACAGGGAACTACGAGCAGTACTTC.

The chain links TRBV11-2 to TRBJ1-1, with D possibly matching TRBD1 (5 bases). The germline V and J ends were trimmed by 1 base and 5 bases, with 17 bases remaining between them. Germline-derived CDR1 and CDR2 are SGHAT and FQNNGV. The CDR3 is 16 amino acids. CDR3: CASSLGGLGLETEAFF. CDR3 nucleotide sequence: TGTGCCAGCAGCTTAGGGGGACTGGGTCTCGAGACTGAAGCTTTCTTT. The full variable domain, its missing parts supplied by reference TRBV11-2 and TRBJ1-1, is EAGVAQSPRYKIIEKRQSVAFWCNPISGHATLYWYQQILGQGPKLLIQFQNNGVVDDSQLPKDRFSAERLKGVDSTLKIQPAKLEDSAVYLCASSLGGLGLETEAFFGQGTRLTVV.

This chain links TRBV11-2 with TRBJ2-2; 9 nucleotides agree with TRBD1. Trimming at V came to 2 bases and at J to 4 bases, leaving 2 bases not matched to a gene. The CDR3 spans 15 residues. From germline, CDR1 is SGHAT and CDR2 FQNNGV. The CDR3 DNA follows: TGTGCCAGCAGCTTAACAGGGGGCGTCACCGGGGAGCTGTTTTTT. Translated: CASSLTGGVTGELFF.

The chain employs TRBV7-3 and TRBJ2-3; D is possibly TRBD1 or TRBD2 (6 bases each). In germline, CDR1 is SGHTA, CDR2 FQGTGA. V lost 5 bases and J lost 10, with 13 bases in between. The CDR3 totals 12 residues. The CDR3 loop reads CASSPRGGAQYF. The CDR3 coding sequence is TGTGCCAGCAGCCCCAGGGGCGGGGCGCAGTATTTT. The entire variable domain, with the rest obtained from reference TRBV7-3 and TRBJ2-3, is as follows: GAGVSQTPSNKVTEKGKYVELRCDPISGHTALYWYRQSLGQGPEFLIYFQGTGAADDSGLPNDRFFAVRPEGSVSTLKIQRTERGDSAVYLCASSPRGGAQYFGPGTRLTVL.

The CDR3, as DNA: TGTGCCAGCAGCTTAGGAGGGAACACCGGGGAGCTGTTTTTT. It codes for CASSLGGNTGELFF. The V call is TRBV11-3, the J call TRBJ2-2; D gene uncertain. The length of the CDR3 is 14 residues. Germline CDR1 reads SGHNT; CDR2 reads YENEEA. V dropped 1 base and J dropped 1 base, with 4 bases sitting between them.

To note about this clone: The junction and the germline gene differ at one end; a read error may be behind it. V is TRBV5-6 and J is TRBJ1-1; D remains unclear. This CDR3 has 11 amino acids. Germline V CDR1 and CDR2: SGHDT, YYEEEE. CDR3 loop: CASSLAPQYSF. The CDR3 nucleotides read TGTGCCAGCAGCTTGGCCCCACAGTATTCCTTT.

The chain joins TRBV6-1 to TRBJ1-5; weak D call: TRBD1 (5 bases). The germline gives CDR1 MNHNS, CDR2 SASEGT. V lost 1 base and J lost 5, with 12 bases in between. The CDR3 loop spans 15 amino acids. CDR3 protein: CASSEDEQGYQPQHF. The CDR3 DNA sequence: TGTGCCAGCAGTGAAGATGAGCAGGGATATCAGCCCCAGCATTTT.

This clone is a singleton in its sample. V is TRBV5-1 and J is TRBJ2-1, with 9 bases lining up with TRBD2. This CDR3 comprises 16 residues. Germline CDR1 SGHRS, CDR2 YFSETQ. V was clipped by 3 bases and J by 3 bases; unmatched bases: 7. CDR3 amino acids: CASSSVAGVGYNEQFF. The CDR3 DNA is TGCGCCAGCAGCTCCGTAGCGGGAGTGGGCTACAATGAGCAGTTCTTC.

The rearrangement uses TRBV7-9 and TRBJ2-7; D remains ambiguous. The germline CDR1 and CDR2 sequences are SEHNR and FQNEAQ (reference sequence). The CDR3 totals 11 residues. The V gene lost 5 bases and the J gene lost 7 bases, with 9 bases spanning the gap. The CDR3: CASSPFGEQYF. The CDR3 DNA reads as TGTGCCAGCAGCCCTTTTGGGGAGCAGTACTTC.

This clone is a singleton in its sample. The CDR3 region is CASSLEDRTQYF. CDR3 bases: TGTGCCAGCAGCTTAGAAGACCGGACCCAGTACTTC. The chain links TRBV7-9 to TRBJ2-5; D unclear. The CDR3 length is 12 residues. Germline assignment: CDR1 SEHNR and CDR2 FQNEAQ (reference sequence). Trimming stripped 1 base from V and 7 bases from J, with 7 bases between.

The genes are TRBV5-5 and TRBJ1-2, with D unresolved. The ends were cut back, 0 bases at V and 2 bases at J, with 8 bases in the middle. The CDR3 covers 14 residues. Germline lookup yields CDR1 SGHKS and CDR2 YYEKEE (reference sequence). DNA for the CDR3: TGTGCCAGCAGCTTGGACAGATCCAACTATGGCTACACCTTC. It specifies CASSLDRSNYGYTF.

CDR3 region: CASSLSWGQGASTEAFF. CDR3 bases: TGTGCCAGCAGTTTATCCTGGGGACAGGGGGCGAGCACTGAAGCTTTCTTT. The V call is TRBV27, the J call TRBJ1-1, with TRBD1 matching 12 bases. CDR1 is MNHEY, CDR2 SMNVEV, per germline (reference sequence). V was clipped by 0 bases and J by 4 bases; unmatched bases: 6. The CDR3 covers 17 residues.

This clone was seen only a few times. At the DNA level, this CDR3 is encoded by other sequences in the same sample as well. This rearrangement joins TRBV12-5 to TRBJ2-7; 8 nucleotides align to TRBD1. The CDR3 sequence is 15 residues long. V lost 1 base to trimming and J lost 4 bases; unmatched junction nucleotides: 6. Germline values: CDR1 LGHNT, CDR2 FRNRAP. In DNA, the CDR3 is TGTGCTAGTGGTTTGGGGGGGACAGGACCATACGAGCAGTACTTC. It encodes CASGLGGTGPYEQYF.

The rearrangement uses TRBV5-1 and TRBJ1-2, with 9 bases that match TRBD1. V lost 4 bases and J lost 4; bases outside the gene matches: 5. The CDR3 has 14 residues. CDR1 is SGHRS, CDR2 YFSETQ, per germline. The CDR3 coding sequence is TGCGCCAGCAGCCCCAGACAGGGGGGCTATGGCTACACCTTC. It specifies CASSPRQGGYGYTF.

J is TRBJ1-5 and V is TRBV15, with D possibly being TRBD1 (6 bases). V lost 6 bases to trimming and J lost 2 bases, with 17 bases between them. The CDR3 spans 16 residues. Germline CDR1 and CDR2: LNHNV and YYDKDF (reference sequence). CDR3 coding DNA: TGTGCCACCAGTACGATCGGGGGGGGCGGCAATCAGCCCCAGCATTTT. Protein product: CATSTIGGGGNQPQHF.

The chain employs TRBV10-2 and TRBJ1-2; TRBD1 agrees at 8 bases. This CDR3 region has 13 residues. Germline loops: CDR1 WSHSY, CDR2 SAAADI. The V segment lost 5 bases and the J segment 4 bases; nucleotides outside the gene matches: 3. In nucleotides, the CDR3 is TGCGCCAGCAGTTCAGGGGGCTTCTATGGCTACACCTTC. Its protein is CASSSGGFYGYTF.

V usage is TRBV27 and J usage is TRBJ1-4; D gene uncertain. The V and J ends lost 1 base and 8 bases respectively, with 14 bases between them. Per the germline V gene, CDR1 is MNHEY and CDR2 is SMNVEV (reference sequence). CDR3 length equals 15 residues. The CDR3 DNA sequence: TGTGCCAGCAGTTTATACGCGGGGAAGGTAGAAAAACTGTTTTTT. It translates to CASSLYAGKVEKLFF.